The next 22 T cell receptor beta chains were all read from a single sample in a study of blood T cell repertoires in COVID-19. Profiling relied on immunoSEQ multiplex PCR, and the TCRdb table lists in-frame clones only, not all of them. The data contain about 49,000 clones, 70% to 90% of them singletons. Sequencing was performed on peripheral blood. The receptor source for this set is a middle-aged man with active COVID-19.

This sequence joins TRBV11-2 and TRBJ1-2, with D unresolved. The CDR3 totals 15 residues. V was shortened by 6 bases and J by 8 bases, with 22 bases between the two germline ends. Germline V gene sequence: CDR1 SGHAT, CDR2 FQNNGV. The CDR3 DNA follows: TGTGCCAGCAGACCTGTTCCCGGGAGCCCGTGGGGCTACACCTTC. Its translation: CASRPVPGSPWGYTF.

This clone was seen more than once but under ten times. This rearrangement joins TRBV4-2 to TRBJ2-7; D is uncertain. The CDR3 has 16 amino acids. Germline V CDR1 and CDR2: LGHNA, YNFKEQ. The V end lost 0 bases, the J end lost 1 base, and 13 bases lay between the germline ends. The CDR3 sequence: CASSQDRSSLSYEQYF. In nucleotides, the CDR3 is TGTGCCAGCAGCCAAGATCGATCTAGTTTGTCCTACGAGCAGTACTTC.

The chain employs TRBV7-9 and TRBJ1-4; a possible D gene is TRBD1 (5 bases). Germline V gives CDR1 SEHNR, CDR2 FQNEAQ (reference sequence). The CDR3 consists of 14 residues. The V end was cut by 3 bases, the J end by 7 bases, with 12 bases between. This CDR3 reads CASSLAGRIEKLFF. DNA for the CDR3: TGTGCCAGCAGCTTGGCGGGACGGATTGAAAAACTGTTTTTT. The variable domain in full, with the rest retrieved from reference TRBV7-9 and TRBJ1-4, is DTGVSQNPRHKITKRGQNVTFRCDPISEHNRLYWYRQTLGQGPEFLTYFQNEAQLEKSRLLSDRFSAERPKGSFSTLEIQRTEQGDSAMYLCASSLAGRIEKLFFGSGTQLSVL.

V gene TRBV5-1 combines with J gene TRBJ1-2, with TRBD1 identical over 7 bases. The CDR3 runs to 15 residues. The V gene end was trimmed by 1 base and the J gene end by 1 base; junction bases not matched to a gene: 4. Germline V gives CDR1 SGHRS, CDR2 YFSETQ. The DNA of the CDR3 is TGCGCCAGCAGCTTGTCGGGACAGCTTAACTATGGCTACACCTTC. Its protein product is CASSLSGQLNYGYTF.

The chain recombines TRBV27 with TRBJ1-6; the D gene is possibly TRBD1 (6 bases). Germline V gene lookup returns CDR1 MNHEY and CDR2 SMNVEV (reference sequence). The CDR3 has 15 residues. V shed 3 bases and J shed 6 bases, with 12 bases lying between them. CDR3 loop: CASSFTGIGNSPLHF. CDR3 bases: TGTGCCAGCAGTTTTACAGGGATAGGTAATTCACCCCTCCACTTT.

The chain is built from TRBV9 and TRBJ2-7, with a possible D match to TRBD1 (5 bases). V lost 0 bases and J lost 3, with 10 bases in between. CDR3 length: 14 amino acids. CDR1 SGDLS and CDR2 YYNGEE come from the germline V gene. CDR3 bases: TGTGCCAGCAGCGTAGCTCAGGGTGGCTACGAGCAGTACTTC. This translates into CASSVAQGGYEQYF.

The CDR3, as DNA: TGTGCCAGCAGTTTTACCGGGACAGTGTGGGATCAGCCCCAGCATTTT. Protein: CASSFTGTVWDQPQHF. The chain uses TRBV28 and TRBJ1-5, with TRBD1 matching 7 bases. Germline-derived CDR1 and CDR2 are MDHEN and SYDVKM. The V and J ends lost 3 bases and 5 bases, in that order; junction bases with no gene match: 10. This CDR3 is built from 16 residues.

This chain uses TRBV11-2 with TRBJ2-7, with 8 bases lining up with TRBD2. This CDR3 has 16 amino acids. V was pared by 5 bases and J by 7 bases, with 16 bases of the junction left unmatched. The germline V gene encodes CDR1 SGHAT and CDR2 FQNNGV. CDR3 coding DNA: TGTGCCAGCAGCCCCGTCGGGGGGGGACGGTTCGGGGAGCAGTACTTC. Translating it yields CASSPVGGGRFGEQYF.

The CDR3 DNA sequence: TGTGCCAGCAGTACCCGGACAGGGGCGCTCTATGGCTACACCTTC. It is translated as CASSTRTGALYGYTF. The rearrangement joins TRBV6-6 to TRBJ1-2; TRBD1 matches 9 bases. The germline CDR1 and CDR2 sequences are MNHNY and SVGAGI (reference sequence). The CDR3 extends over 15 amino acids. V dropped 5 bases and J dropped 4; count of bases not matched to a gene: 8.

This rearrangement joins TRBV30 to TRBJ1-5, with 7 bases aligning to TRBD1. The CDR3 sequence is 17 residues long. Germline V gene data show CDR1 as GTSNPN and CDR2 as SVGIG (reference sequence). V dropped 0 bases and J dropped 0; count of bases not matched to a gene: 8. In nucleotides, the CDR3 is TGTGCCTGGAGTGTGACAGGGTACACGCATAGCAATCAGCCCCAGCATTTT. Protein: CAWSVTGYTHSNQPQHF.

The chain is built from TRBV19 and TRBJ2-2, with TRBD1 matching over 10 bases. Germline CDR1 is LNHDA and CDR2 is SQIVND (reference sequence). The V gene end was trimmed by 8 bases and the J gene end by 7 bases; junction bases not matched to a gene: 13. The CDR3 sequence is 16 residues long. The CDR3 nucleotides are TGTGCCAGTTTGACGTGGACAGGGGGAAGCGGCGGGGAGCTGTTTTTT. Translating gives CASLTWTGGSGGELFF. Looking up the rest from reference TRBV19 and TRBJ2-2 gives the full variable domain: DGGITQSPKYLFRKEGQNVTLSCEQNLNHDAMYWYRQDPGQGLRLIYYSQIVNDFQKGDIAEGYSVSREKKESFPLTVTSAQKNPTAFYLCASLTWTGGSGGELFFGEGSRLTVL.

The chain carries TRBV7-3 and TRBJ2-2, with 7 bases matching TRBD1. CDR3 length: 13 amino acids. Looked up from germline, CDR1 is SGHTA and CDR2 is FQGTGA. Germline trimming cut 3 bases from V and 6 bases from J; bases unmatched to any gene: 1. CDR3 loop: CASSLTGPGELFF. The DNA of the CDR3 is TGTGCCAGCAGCTTGACAGGGCCCGGGGAGCTGTTTTTT.

The rearrangement links TRBV6-5 to TRBJ1-2, with no clear D. The CDR3 extends over 12 amino acids. Deletions cut 7 bases from V and 6 bases from J, with 12 bases between. Per germline, CDR1 MNHEY and CDR2 SVGAGI. CDR3 sequence (DNA): TGTGCCAGCACCCCCAATAGCCATGGCTACACCTTC. Protein: CASTPNSHGYTF.

This chain uses TRBV19 with TRBJ1-1, with 8 positions matching TRBD1. The V and J ends lost 4 bases and 10 bases, in that order; junction bases with no gene match: 17. This CDR3 is 16 amino acids long. Looked up from germline, CDR1 is LNHDA and CDR2 is SQIVND (reference sequence). The CDR3 DNA is TGTGCCAGTAGTACCTCCCCGACAGGGGAGGTTTTGGGAGCTTTCTTT. It specifies CASSTSPTGEVLGAFF.

The genes are TRBV4-1 and TRBJ2-4, with D perhaps TRBD2 (7 bases). CDR1 is MGHRA, CDR2 YSYEKL, per germline. The V end was cut by 0 bases, the J end by 0 bases, with 18 bases between. CDR3 length: 19 residues. The CDR3 sequence: CASSQDSTGRVVAKNIQYF. The DNA for the CDR3 is TGCGCCAGCAGCCAAGATTCAACAGGGAGGGTAGTAGCCAAAAACATTCAGTACTTC.

The CDR3 loop is CASRRRGEGSTDTQYF. CDR3 in DNA: TGTGCCAGCAGGAGGAGGGGGGAGGGTTCCACAGATACGCAGTATTTT. The rearrangement uses TRBV2 and TRBJ2-3; D might be TRBD2 (7 bases). This CDR3 region has 16 residues. V lost 6 bases, J lost 2 bases, and 18 bases lay in between. Per germline, CDR1 SNHLY and CDR2 FYNNEI.

The CDR3 DNA reads as TGTGCCAGCAGTGATAAGGGGTCAGGTACGCAGTATTTT. Protein product: CASSDKGSGTQYF. This chain connects TRBV6-1 to TRBJ2-3; D might be TRBD1 (5 bases). V was shortened by 3 bases and J by 8 bases, with 12 bases between the two germline ends. This CDR3 contains 13 residues. Per the germline V gene, CDR1 is MNHNS and CDR2 is SASEGT.

The chain recombines TRBV5-1 with TRBJ1-5; TRBD1 matches 7 bases. Germline CDR1 reads SGHRS; CDR2 reads YFSETQ. Trimming removed 0 bases from V and 7 bases from J; junction bases left unmatched: 1. CDR3 length equals 13 residues. CDR3: CASSLGQGQPQHF. CDR3 bases: TGCGCCAGCAGCTTGGGACAGGGCCAGCCCCAGCATTTT.

This chain connects TRBV7-6 to TRBJ2-3; D not certain. Germline V CDR1 and CDR2: SGHVS, FNYEAQ. This CDR3 region has 15 residues. The V and J ends lost 5 bases and 5 bases respectively, with 17 bases between them. Here the CDR3 DNA reads TGTGCCAGCAGCCAACGAAGCCTCACCGGAGATACGCAGTATTTT. Protein: CASSQRSLTGDTQYF.

This chain joins TRBV2 and TRBJ2-7, with 14 positions matching TRBD2. This CDR3 is 14 amino acids long. The V gene end was trimmed by 8 bases and the J gene end by 4 bases; junction bases not matched to a gene: 4. CDR1 and CDR2 (germline): SNHLY, FYNNEI. The DNA for the CDR3 is TGTGCCAGCCTGACTAGCGGGAGGGAGTACGAGCAGTACTTC. Its translation is CASLTSGREYEQYF.

This clone was counted only a few times. V gene TRBV29-1 combines with J gene TRBJ2-1, with 10 bases that match TRBD2. The length of the CDR3 is 15 residues. In germline, CDR1 is SQVTM, CDR2 ANQGSEA. V gave up 6 bases and J gave up 5 bases; unmatched junction bases: 10. As DNA, the CDR3 is TGCAGCGTCCCTCCGGGACTAGCGTCTAACAATGAGCAGTTCTTC. This sequence encodes CSVPPGLASNNEQFF.

In this sample, this clone turned up a few times. This chain links TRBV10-2 with TRBJ2-7, with 10 nucleotides matching TRBD2. V shed 4 bases, J shed 6 bases, and the junction held 0 bases outside the gene matches. This CDR3 spans 12 amino acids. Germline V CDR1 and CDR2: WSHSY, SAAADI. The CDR3 bases are TGCGCCAGCAGTGGACTAGCGGGCGAGCAGTACTTC. This gives the protein CASSGLAGEQYF.